This T cell receptor beta chain was sequenced in a study of blood T cells in healthy people across ages. Then a second PCR, running roughly 7 to 11 cycles, was carried out with a sample-barcoded 5' primer and a J-beta primer mix. Every individual sample yielded 2.5 million or more paired-end reads (each containing CDR3). TCRdb recomputed calls from the 5' RACE reads with MiXCR, one row per CDR3 protein. The table includes hundreds of thousands of distinct CDR3 sequences, more than 20% detected once. This TCR was recovered from a man aged 65-85 years in good health. The sequenced sample was blood.

CDR3 nucleotide sequence: TGTGCCAGCTCACCCAGCCTAGCGGGAGGCGATGAGCAGTTCTTC. It translates to CASSPSLAGGDEQFF. V usage is TRBV18 and J usage is TRBJ2-1; TRBD2 agrees at 11 bases. The CDR3 runs 15 residues. Trimming cost V 3 bases and J 8 bases; bases outside gene matches: 6. Germline-derived CDR1 and CDR2 are KGHSH and LQKENI.